This T cell receptor beta chain is from a study of T-cell reconstitution after alpha-beta-depleted transplantation in children. Preparation of the TCRbeta library was carried out with unique molecular identifiers. Using its own MiXCR run on the PCR reads, TCRdb lists one record per CDR3 protein. The data contain 250,000 to 300,000 distinct CDR3 sequences, roughly 9.5% of them singletons. The CDR3 contains 15 residues. Germline assignment: CDR1 MNHEY and CDR2 SVGEGT. The trim removed 1 base at V and 7 bases at J, leaving 8 bases unmatched. The origin of this receptor is a human donor who donated a stem cell graft to a child with SCID. Material: PBMCs from the stem cell graft donor, obtained from the stem cell graft. The gene calls are TRBV6-2 or TRBV6-3 and TRBJ2-5; 8 nucleotides agree with TRBD2. The CDR3 sequence is CASSYWRGAVLTQYF. For the CDR3, the DNA is TGTGCCAGCAGTTACTGGCGGGGGGCGGTCTTGACCCAGTACTTC.